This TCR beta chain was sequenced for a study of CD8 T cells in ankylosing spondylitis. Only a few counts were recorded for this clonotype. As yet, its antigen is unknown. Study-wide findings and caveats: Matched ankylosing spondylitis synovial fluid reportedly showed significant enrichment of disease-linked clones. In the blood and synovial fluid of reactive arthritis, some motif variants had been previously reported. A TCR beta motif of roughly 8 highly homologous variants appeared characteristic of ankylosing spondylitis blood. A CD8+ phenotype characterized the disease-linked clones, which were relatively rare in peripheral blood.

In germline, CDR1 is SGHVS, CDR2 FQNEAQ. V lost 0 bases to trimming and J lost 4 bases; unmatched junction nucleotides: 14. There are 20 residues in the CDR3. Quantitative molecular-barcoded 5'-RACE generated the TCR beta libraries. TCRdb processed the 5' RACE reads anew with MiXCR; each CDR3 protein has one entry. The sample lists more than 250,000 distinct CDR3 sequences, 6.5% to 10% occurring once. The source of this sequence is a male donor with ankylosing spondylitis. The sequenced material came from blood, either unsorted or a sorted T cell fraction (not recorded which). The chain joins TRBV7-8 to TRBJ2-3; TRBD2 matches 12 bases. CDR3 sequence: CASSLAPWTSGTGAADTQYF. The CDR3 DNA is TGTGCCAGCAGCTTAGCGCCCTGGACTAGCGGGACGGGGGCGGCAGATACGCAGTATTTT. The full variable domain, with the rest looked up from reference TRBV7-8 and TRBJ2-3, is GAGVSQSPRYKVAKRGQDVALRCDPISGHVSLFWYQQALGQGPEFLTYFQNEAQLDKSGLPSDRFFAERPEGSVSTLKIQRTQQEDSAVYLCASSLAPWTSGTGAADTQYFGPGTRLTVL.